This T cell receptor (beta chain) was recovered during a study of cytomegalovirus exposure and HLA in healthy donors. Concerning this clone: Sequence at one end of the junction differs from germline and may be a read error.

Amplification used 60 Vbeta primers and 13 Jbeta primers. The method was immunoSEQ multiplex PCR; TCRdb's version includes in-frame clones alone and lacks a portion of them. The sample shows 140,000 or so clones, around four fifths of them seen only once. The V gene's germline CDR1 is SSHAT and CDR2 FNYEAQ (reference sequence). This CDR3 contains 14 residues. The sample comprised PBMCs. The chain is built from TRBV7-7 and TRBJ2-5; TRBD2 matches at 8 bases. This clonotype was obtained from a woman aged 55-69 years in good health and CMV-seropositive. The CDR3 loop is CASSLSAGEETQYF. In DNA, the CDR3 is TGTGCTAGCAGCTTATCAGCGGGAGAAGAGACCCAGTACTTC.